This entry is about one T cell receptor beta chain. This clonotype was counted at least ten times. There is no known antigen for this receptor. No much larger clone is present one base from it, and per-base qualities are unavailable. The CDR3 goes from the cysteine to the phenylalanine over 14 residues. Only CDR3 DNA remains: 42 bases, in frame from the first base. Per the germline V gene, SGDLS is the CDR1 and YYNGEE is the CDR2. V is pared back by 4 bases and J by 3 bases, with 11 bases lying between the germline termini. This sample was sequenced with an Illumina HiSeq 2500. Quantitative 5'-RACE with molecular barcodes was used to prepare TCR beta libraries. The source study handled its data this way. A new computational method based on a probabilistic model of VDJ rearrangement was used to identify disease-linked TCR variants. TCRdb's own reprocessing of the public reads used fastp at Q25 and MiXCR and kept productive beta chains. Rows with a matching CDR3 protein are joined into one entry that keeps the most common DNA and genes. TCRdb, rather than the study authors, made the V and J calls. The sample data list some 40,000 distinct CDR3 sequences, and 3% of these were observed just once. The ten largest clones represent approximately 3% of the sample.

This entry is derived from a study of CD8 T cells in ankylosing spondylitis (dated by TCRdb to the late 2010s). For the wider study: The study set out to find disease-linked TCR variants by profiling T cell receptor beta repertoires in ankylosing spondylitis patients and healthy donors. Peripheral blood was sampled, and synovial fluid was also collected from ankylosing spondylitis patients. The full study cohort comprised around 25 ankylosing spondylitis patients and 85 to 120 healthy donors. The paper as a whole reports these results and caveats: Some motif variants had previously been reported in the synovial fluid and blood of reactive arthritis patients, which suggests shared mechanisms of disease initiation. Significant enrichment of the disease-linked clones was reported in matched synovial fluid samples from ankylosing spondylitis patients. The disease-linked clones showed a CD8+ phenotype and occurred at relatively low frequencies in peripheral blood. Blood from ankylosing spondylitis patients appeared to be characterized by a TCR beta motif composed of about eight highly homologous amino acid variants.

The TCR comes from a male donor with ankylosing spondylitis or in good health (not recorded which). The sequence is built from TRBV9 and TRBJ1-5; TRBD1 is a weak D gene call, 6 bases matching. Sample: blood, either unsorted or a sorted T cell fraction (not recorded which). The DNA sequence is given as TGTGCCAGCAGCCTCCAGGGGAACAATCAGCCCCAGCATTTT. Translated, this gives CASSLQGNNQPQHF.